These T cell receptor beta chains were read from a single sample in a study of blood T cell repertoires in COVID-19. TCRdb's table, derived via immunoSEQ multiplex PCR, lists solely in-frame clones and lacks some. The profile shows about 42,000 clones, around 83% of them singletons. Material: peripheral blood. Source of these receptors: a woman in her 70s in a cohort sampled during active COVID-19. Each CDR3 is given with its conserved first and last residue. D genes are given only for firm matches. The listing skips clone size in some rows; elsewhere it reads once, few, many or a size class.

clone_size d_call j_call v_call cdr3_length cdr3_nt cdr3_aa
NA NA TRBJ2-1 TRBV6-5 15 TGTGCCAGCAGATCTACAGGGAGCTCCTACAATGAGCAGTTCTTC CASRSTGSSYNEQFF
many TRBD1 TRBJ1-6 TRBV9 15 TGTGCCAGCAGCGCAGGGGGCGGGGCGAGTTCACCCCTCCACTTT CASSAGGGASSPLHF
NA NA TRBJ1-1 TRBV10-3 15 TGTGCCATCAGTGAGTTGGTAGGGGGAACGACTGAAGCTTTCTTT CAISELVGGTTEAFF
NA NA TRBJ2-4 TRBV7-9 14 TGTGCCAGCAGCTCAGGGGGGAGTTTAAACATTCAGTACTTC CASSSGGSLNIQYF
NA NA TRBJ2-1 TRBV2 13 TGTGCCACCCAGGGGGGATTAAACAATGAGCAGTTCTTC CATQGGLNNEQFF
NA NA TRBJ1-3 TRBV7-8 16 TGTGCCAGCAGCTTAGACCCCGGACTCACTGGAAACACCATATATTTT CASSLDPGLTGNTIYF
once TRBD2 TRBJ2-2 TRBV5-8 16 TGTGCCAGCAGCTTGGCACTAGCGGGCCCCACCGGGGAGCTGTTTTTT CASSLALAGPTGELFF
NA TRBD1 TRBJ2-5 TRBV7-2 15 TGTGCCAGCAGCTCTCGGGGACAGGGTTCGGAGACCCAGTACTTC CASSSRGQGSETQYF
NA NA TRBJ2-5 TRBV20-1 13 TGCAGTGCTAGTACAACAGGGCAAGAGACCCAGTACTTC CSASTTGQETQYF
NA TRBD1 TRBJ2-3 TRBV6-5 13 TGTGCCTGCCGGGACAGGGTCACAGATACGCAGTATTTT CACRDRVTDTQYF